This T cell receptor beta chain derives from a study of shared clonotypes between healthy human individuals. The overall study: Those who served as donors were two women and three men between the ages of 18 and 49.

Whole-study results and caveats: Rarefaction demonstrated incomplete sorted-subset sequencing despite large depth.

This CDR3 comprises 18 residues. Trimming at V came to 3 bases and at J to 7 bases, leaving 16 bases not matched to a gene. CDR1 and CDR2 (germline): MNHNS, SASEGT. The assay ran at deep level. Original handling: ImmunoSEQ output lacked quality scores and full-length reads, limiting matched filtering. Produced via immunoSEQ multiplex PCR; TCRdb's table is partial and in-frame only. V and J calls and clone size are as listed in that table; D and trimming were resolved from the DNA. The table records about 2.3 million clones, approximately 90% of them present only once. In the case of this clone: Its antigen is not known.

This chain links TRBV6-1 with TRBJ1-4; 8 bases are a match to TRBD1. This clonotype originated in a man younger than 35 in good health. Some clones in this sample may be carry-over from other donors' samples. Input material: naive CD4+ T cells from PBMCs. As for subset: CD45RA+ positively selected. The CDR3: CASSDKWGPLTGGEKLFF. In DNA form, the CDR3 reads TGTGCCAGCAGTGACAAGTGGGGCCCCCTAACAGGGGGTGAAAAACTGTTTTTT.